This entry concerns a single T cell receptor (beta chain). Its cognate antigen is unknown. Expressed TCRB transcripts were sequenced, since all the RNA that had been isolated was reverse transcribed. Some clones are missing from TCRdb's copy, which holds only in-frame ones; the method was immunoSEQ multiplex PCR. The sample contains 250,000 to 300,000 clones, 24% of which appear only once. The data stem from a study of beta chain features in type 1 diabetes. Findings and caveats of the study: Naive, central memory and regulatory TCRB repertoires appeared more similar among patients than healthy donors. Type 1 diabetes patients had TCRB CDR3s that were shorter (moderately but significantly so) in all four CD4+ subsets.

Germline V gene lookup returns CDR1 SGDLS and CDR2 YYNGEE. The V gene end was trimmed by 7 bases and the J gene end by 0 bases; junction bases not matched to a gene: 3. CDR3 length: 15 amino acids. The V and J genes are TRBV9 and TRBJ2-3, with 12 nucleotides matching TRBD2. This clonotype was sampled from a woman in her thirties with type 1 diabetes. Specimen: naive CD4+ T cells from blood. DNA for the CDR3: TGTGCCAGCTGTACTAGCGGGAGGAGCACAGATACGCAGTATTTT. As protein: CASCTSGRSTDTQYF.